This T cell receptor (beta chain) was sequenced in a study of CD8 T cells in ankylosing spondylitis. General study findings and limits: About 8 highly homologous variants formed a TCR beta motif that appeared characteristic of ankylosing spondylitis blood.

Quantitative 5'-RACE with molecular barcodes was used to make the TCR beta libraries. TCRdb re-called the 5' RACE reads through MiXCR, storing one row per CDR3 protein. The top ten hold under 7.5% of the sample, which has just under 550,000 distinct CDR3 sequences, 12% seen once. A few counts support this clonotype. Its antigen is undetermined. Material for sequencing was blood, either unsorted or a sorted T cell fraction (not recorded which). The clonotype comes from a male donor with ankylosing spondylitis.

CDR3 protein: CASSPQGAKGTEAFF. The CDR3 DNA is TGCGCCAGCAGCCCCCAGGGGGCAAAGGGCACTGAAGCTTTCTTT. The chain has TRBV5-1 and TRBJ1-1, with 8 positions matching TRBD1. Looked up from germline, CDR1 is SGHRS and CDR2 is YFSETQ. After removal of 4 bases from V and 4 bases from J, the junction contained 9 bases not matched to a gene. The CDR3 is 15 amino acids.